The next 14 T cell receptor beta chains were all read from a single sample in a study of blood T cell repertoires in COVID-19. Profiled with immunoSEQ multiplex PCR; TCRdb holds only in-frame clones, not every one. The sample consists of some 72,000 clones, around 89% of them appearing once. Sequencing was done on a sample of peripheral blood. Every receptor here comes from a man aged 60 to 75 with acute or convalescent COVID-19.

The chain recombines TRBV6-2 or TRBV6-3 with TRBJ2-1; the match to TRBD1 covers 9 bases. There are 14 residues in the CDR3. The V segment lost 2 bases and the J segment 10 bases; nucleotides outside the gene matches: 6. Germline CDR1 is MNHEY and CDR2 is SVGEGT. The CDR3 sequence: CASSYTRQGGEQFF. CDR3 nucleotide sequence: TGTGCCAGCAGTTACACCCGACAGGGGGGGGAGCAGTTCTTC.

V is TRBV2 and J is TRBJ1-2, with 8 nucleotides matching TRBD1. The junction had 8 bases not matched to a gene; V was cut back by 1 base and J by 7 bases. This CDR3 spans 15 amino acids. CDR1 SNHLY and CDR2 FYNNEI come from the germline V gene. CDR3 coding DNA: TGTGCCAGCAGTGAAGGGACAGGGTTCAGAACTGGCTACACCTTC. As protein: CASSEGTGFRTGYTF.

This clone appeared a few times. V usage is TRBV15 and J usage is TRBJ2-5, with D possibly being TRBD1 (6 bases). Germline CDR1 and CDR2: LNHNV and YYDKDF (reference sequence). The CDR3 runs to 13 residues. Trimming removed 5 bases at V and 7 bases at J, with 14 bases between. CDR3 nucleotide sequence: TGTGCCACCAGCGAACAGGGCGTGGGGACCCAGTACTTC. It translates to CATSEQGVGTQYF.

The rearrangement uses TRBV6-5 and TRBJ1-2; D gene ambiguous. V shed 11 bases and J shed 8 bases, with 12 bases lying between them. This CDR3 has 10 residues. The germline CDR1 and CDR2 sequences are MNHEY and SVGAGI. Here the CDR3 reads CASRGSGYTF. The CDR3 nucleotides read TGTGCCTCCCGAGGAAGCGGCTACACCTTC.

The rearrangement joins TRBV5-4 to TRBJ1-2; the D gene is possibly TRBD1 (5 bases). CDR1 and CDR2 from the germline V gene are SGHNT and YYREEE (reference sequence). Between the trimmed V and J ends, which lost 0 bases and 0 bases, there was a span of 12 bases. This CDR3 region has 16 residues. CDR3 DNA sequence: TGTGCCAGCAGCTTGGCCCAGGGTAGGGCTAACTATGGCTACACCTTC. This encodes CASSLAQGRANYGYTF.

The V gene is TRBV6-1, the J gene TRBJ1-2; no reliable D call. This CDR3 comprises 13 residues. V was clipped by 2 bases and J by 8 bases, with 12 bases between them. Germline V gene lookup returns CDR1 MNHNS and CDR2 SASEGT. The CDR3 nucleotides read TGTGCCAGCAGTGAAATGGGTTTCGGGGGCTACACCTTC. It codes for CASSEMGFGGYTF.

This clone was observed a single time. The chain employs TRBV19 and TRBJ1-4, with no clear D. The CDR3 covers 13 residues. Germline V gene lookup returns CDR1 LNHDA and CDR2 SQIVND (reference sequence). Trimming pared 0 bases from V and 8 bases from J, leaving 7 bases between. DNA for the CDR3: TGTGCCAGTAGTATAGATAGAGGGGAAAAACTGTTTTTT. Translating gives CASSIDRGEKLFF.

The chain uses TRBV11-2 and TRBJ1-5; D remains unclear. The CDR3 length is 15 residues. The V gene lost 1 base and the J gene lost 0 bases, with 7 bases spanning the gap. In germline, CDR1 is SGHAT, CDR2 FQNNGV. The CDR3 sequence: CASSLGQNSNQPQHF. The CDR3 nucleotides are TGTGCCAGCAGCTTAGGGCAGAATAGCAATCAGCCCCAGCATTTT.

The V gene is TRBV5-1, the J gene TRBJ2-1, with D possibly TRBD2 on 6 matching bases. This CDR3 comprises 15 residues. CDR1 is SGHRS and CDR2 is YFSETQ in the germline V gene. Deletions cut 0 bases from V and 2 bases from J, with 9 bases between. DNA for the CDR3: TGCGCCAGCAGCTTGGTCAGGACTACCTACAATGAGCAGTTCTTC. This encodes CASSLVRTTYNEQFF.

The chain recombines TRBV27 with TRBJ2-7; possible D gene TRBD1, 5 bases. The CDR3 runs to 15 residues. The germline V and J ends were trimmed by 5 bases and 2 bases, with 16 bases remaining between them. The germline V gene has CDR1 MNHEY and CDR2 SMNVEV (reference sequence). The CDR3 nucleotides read TGTGCCAGCAGTCCACGGGCAGGGTACACCTACGAGCAGTACTTC. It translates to CASSPRAGYTYEQYF.

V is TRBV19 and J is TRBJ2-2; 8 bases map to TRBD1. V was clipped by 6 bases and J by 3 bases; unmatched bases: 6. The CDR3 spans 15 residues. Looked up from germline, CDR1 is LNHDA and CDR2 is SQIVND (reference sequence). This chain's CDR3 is CASSGPGGYTGELFF. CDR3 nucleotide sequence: TGTGCCAGTAGCGGCCCAGGGGGCTACACCGGGGAGCTGTTTTTT.

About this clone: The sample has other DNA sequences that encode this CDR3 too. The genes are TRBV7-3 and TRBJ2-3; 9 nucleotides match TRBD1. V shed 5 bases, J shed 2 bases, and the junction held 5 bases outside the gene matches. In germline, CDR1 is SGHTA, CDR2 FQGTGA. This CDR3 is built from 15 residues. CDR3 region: CASSPDRGFTDTQYF. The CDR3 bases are TGTGCCAGCAGCCCGGACAGGGGCTTCACAGATACGCAGTATTTT.

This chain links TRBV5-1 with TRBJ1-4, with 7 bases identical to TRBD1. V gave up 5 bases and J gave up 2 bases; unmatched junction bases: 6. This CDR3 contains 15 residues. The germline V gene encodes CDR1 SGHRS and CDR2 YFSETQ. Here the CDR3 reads CASRTGRSTNEKLFF. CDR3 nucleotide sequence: TGCGCCAGCAGGACAGGGAGATCCACTAATGAAAAACTGTTTTTT.

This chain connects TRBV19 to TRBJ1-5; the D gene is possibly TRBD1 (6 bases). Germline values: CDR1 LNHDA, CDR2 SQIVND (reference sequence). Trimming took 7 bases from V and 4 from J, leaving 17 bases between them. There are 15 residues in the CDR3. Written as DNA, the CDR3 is TGTGCCAGTACAGGGGTCCTAAGAGGGAATCAGCCCCAGCATTTT. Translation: CASTGVLRGNQPQHF.